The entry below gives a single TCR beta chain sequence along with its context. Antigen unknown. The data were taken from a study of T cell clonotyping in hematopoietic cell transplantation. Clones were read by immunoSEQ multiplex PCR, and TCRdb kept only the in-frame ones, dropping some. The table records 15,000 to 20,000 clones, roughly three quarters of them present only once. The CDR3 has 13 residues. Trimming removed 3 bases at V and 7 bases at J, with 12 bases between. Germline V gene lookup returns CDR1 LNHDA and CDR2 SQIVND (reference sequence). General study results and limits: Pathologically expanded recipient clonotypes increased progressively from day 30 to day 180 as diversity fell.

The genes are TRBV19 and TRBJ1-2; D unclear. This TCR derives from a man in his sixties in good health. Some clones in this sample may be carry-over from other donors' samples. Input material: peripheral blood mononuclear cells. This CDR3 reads CASSMGAIGGYTF. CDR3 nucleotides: TGTGCCAGTAGTATGGGAGCCATCGGTGGCTACACCTTC.